This section outlines one T cell receptor (beta chain) sequence together with its context. Per the authors' pipeline: Estimation of nucleated cell counts was performed using reference gene primer amplification. Generated by immunoSEQ multiplex PCR, the TCRdb table keeps only in-frame clones and is missing some. V, J and clone size were drawn from that table, and D and trimming were deduced from the DNA. This sample carries more than 15,000 clones, 65% to 85% of them seen once, and the ten largest clones take more than 11%. V lost 2 bases to trimming and J lost 1 base; unmatched junction nucleotides: 7. The CDR3 consists of 17 residues. The V gene's germline CDR1 is SGHTA and CDR2 FQGNSA. This entry is derived from a study of blood T cell repertoires in COVID-19. Study information: Both acute and convalescent COVID-19 samples were obtained from the United States, Italy and Spain.

Sequences were obtained from peripheral blood. The chain joins TRBV7-2 to TRBJ1-2; TRBD1 aligns across 10 bases. This TCR was recovered from a man between 40 and 49 years old with active or convalescent COVID-19. CDR3 DNA: TGTGCCAGCAGCTTAACGGGACAGGGGTCATATAACTATGGCTACACCTTC. Translation: CASSLTGQGSYNYGYTF.